A selection of T cell receptor beta chains follows, all from one sample in a study of OX40 agonist ivuxolimab in advanced cancers. Libraries were prepared by immunoSEQ multiplex PCR; TCRdb keeps only in-frame clonotypes and omits some of them. The sample contains about 64,000 clones, less than 95% of which appear only once. The sequences come from CD4+ or CD8+ T cells sorted from blood, collected in a trial of the OX40 agonist ivuxolimab. The origin of the receptors is an adult with an advanced solid tumor such as melanoma, head and neck, liver or kidney cancer. Each CDR3 is given with its conserved first and last residue. The D gene is left open where the match is weak. Clone size, where shown, is once, few, many, or a class for clones that have expanded.

>TRBJ2-3|.|TRBV27|TRBD1
CASSPYPTGPGDTQYF
TGTGCCAGCAGTCCCTATCCGACAGGGCCGGGAGATACGCAGTATTTT
>TRBJ1-4|.|TRBV6-1|.
CASSEGGTNEKLFF
TGTGCCAGCAGTGAGGGCGGGACTAATGAAAAACTGTTTTTT
>TRBJ2-1|.|TRBV7-2|.
CASSPRRASYNEQFF
TGTGCCAGCAGCCCTCGGCGGGCTAGCTACAATGAGCAGTTCTTC
>TRBJ2-1|.|TRBV4-1|.
CASSQIRTNEQFF
TGCGCCAGCAGCCAAATTCGGACCAATGAGCAGTTCTTC
>TRBJ2-3|.|TRBV30|.
CAWEQSTDTQYF
TGTGCCTGGGAACAGAGCACAGATACGCAGTATTTT
>TRBJ2-7|.|TRBV18|TRBD1
CASSRRSGQGSDEQYF
TGTGCCAGCTCACGTCGATCGGGACAGGGAAGTGACGAGCAGTACTTC
>TRBJ1-5|.|TRBV5-1|TRBD1
CASSLAQGVQPQHF
TGCGCCAGCAGCTTGGCGCAGGGGGTCCAGCCCCAGCATTTT
>TRBJ2-2|few|TRBV15|TRBD2
CAASGGNTGELFF
TGTGCCGCAAGCGGGGGAAACACCGGGGAGCTGTTTTTT
>TRBJ1-2|once|TRBV20-1|.
CSARPRIVYTF
TGCAGTGCTAGACCCCGTATTGTCTACACCTTC
>TRBJ2-7|.|TRBV30|.
CAWSVLVGERDEQYF
TGTGCCTGGAGTGTACTGGTGGGAGAACGTGACGAGCAGTACTTC
>TRBJ1-2|.|TRBV27|.
CASGLRGVGGYTF
TGTGCCAGCGGACTACGTGGGGTAGGGGGCTACACCTTC
>TRBJ2-1|once|TRBV10-1|TRBD2
CASSESTGTSGTGQFF
TGCGCCAGCAGTGAGTCGACGGGGACTAGCGGGACTGGGCAGTTCTTC
>TRBJ2-3|once|TRBV9|TRBD2
CASSVGLAERTDTQYF
TGTGCCAGCAGCGTAGGACTAGCGGAACGCACAGATACGCAGTATTTT
>TRBJ1-1|.|TRBV20-1|.
CSALGAEAFF
TGCAGTGCTTTGGGCGCTGAAGCTTTCTTT
>TRBJ1-2|.|TRBV7-8|.
CASSPQGPYGYTF
TGTGCCAGCAGCCCCCAGGGGCCGTATGGCTACACCTTC
>TRBJ2-1|.|TRBV7-9|TRBD2
CASRGLAGGNRPNEQFF
TGTGCCAGCAGGGGACTAGCGGGAGGGAACAGACCCAATGAGCAGTTCTTC
>TRBJ2-7|.|TRBV11-1|TRBD2
CASSLGGTSYEQYF
TGTGCCAGCAGCTTAGGAGGGACTAGCTACGAGCAGTACTTC
>TRBJ2-1|.|TRBV10-1|.
CASSVPSGQQFF
TGCGCCAGCAGTGTACCGTCCGGCCAGCAGTTCTTC
>TRBJ2-3|.|TRBV28|TRBD1
CASSFPGQGADTQYF
TGTGCCAGCAGTTTCCCCGGACAGGGCGCAGATACGCAGTATTTT
>TRBJ1-2|.|TRBV28|.
CASRGSYGYTF
TGTGCCAGCCGCGGGAGCTATGGCTACACCTTC
>TRBJ2-7|.|TRBV6-7|TRBD1
CASSYSGQGTYEQYF
TGTGCCAGCAGTTACTCGGGACAGGGGACTTACGAGCAGTACTTC
>TRBJ2-5|.|TRBV5-1|.
CASSLVSEKETQYF
TGCGCCAGCAGCTTGGTGTCAGAAAAAGAGACCCAGTACTTC
>TRBJ2-5|.|TRBV6-6|.
CASSPLDQRGETQYF
TGTGCCAGCAGTCCCCTGGACCAAAGGGGAGAGACCCAGTACTTC
>TRBJ1-4|.|TRBV5-1|.
CASSGPSVEDEKLFF
TGCGCCAGCAGCGGCCCTTCGGTGGAGGATGAAAAACTGTTTTTT
>TRBJ1-6|.|TRBV5-1|.
CASSLYLNPDSPLHF
TGCGCCAGCAGCTTGTACCTCAACCCTGATTCACCCCTCCACTTT
>TRBJ1-1|once|TRBV5-8|.
CASSLKRGGRNTEAFF
TGTGCCAGCAGCTTGAAGAGAGGGGGGCGGAACACTGAAGCTTTCTTT
>TRBJ2-3|.|TRBV12-5|.
CASGLVGVDTQYF
TGTGCTAGTGGTTTGGTAGGGGTAGATACGCAGTATTTT
>TRBJ1-2|.|TRBV5-1|TRBD1
CASSQGDRGYFSTF
TGCGCCAGCAGCCAAGGGGACAGGGGATATTTTTCCACCTTC
>TRBJ2-7|.|TRBV28|TRBD2
CASSIDVRGYEQYF
TGTGCCAGCAGCATCGATGTGCGGGGGTACGAGCAGTACTTC
>TRBJ2-7|.|TRBV11-3|.
CASSLGQGHYEQYF
TGTGCCAGCAGCTTAGGGCAGGGCCACTACGAGCAGTACTTC
>TRBJ1-2|.|TRBV28|TRBD1
CASSYRRGLDYGYTF
TGTGCCAGCAGTTACCGCAGGGGGCTTGATTATGGCTACACCTTC
>TRBJ2-3|.|TRBV11-2|.
CASTRDLGGNWADTQYF
TGTGCCAGCACCCGGGACTTAGGAGGGAACTGGGCAGATACGCAGTATTTT
>TRBJ2-7|.|TRBV7-3|.
CASSLVGASSYEQYF
TGTGCCAGCAGCTTAGTGGGGGCGAGCTCCTACGAGCAGTACTTC
>TRBJ2-7|.|TRBV6-1|.
CASSPSRGLTYEQYF
TGTGCCAGCAGCCCCTCGAGGGGGTTGACCTACGAGCAGTACTTC
>TRBJ2-7|.|TRBV2|.
CASSRVDEQYF
TGTGCCAGCAGCCGTGTCGACGAGCAGTACTTC
>TRBJ1-1|.|TRBV7-2|.
CASSLEVYVTEAFF
TGTGCCAGCAGCTTAGAGGTATACGTGACTGAAGCTTTCTTT
>TRBJ2-1|.|TRBV7-2|TRBD2
CASSLDLQRGIQDEQFF
TGTGCCAGCAGCTTAGATCTCCAGCGGGGAATACAGGATGAGCAGTTCTTC
>TRBJ1-4|.|TRBV20-1|.
CSVFGNEKLFF
TGCAGTGTTTTTGGGAATGAAAAACTGTTTTTT
>TRBJ1-2|few|TRBV28|.
CASSSRGGYTF
TGTGCCAGCAGTTCTCGGGGTGGCTACACCTTC
>TRBJ1-6|.|TRBV30|.
CAWTVSGPYNSPLHF
TGTGCCTGGACGGTCTCCGGACCCTATAATTCACCCCTCCACTTT
>TRBJ2-3|.|TRBV11-3|TRBD2
CASSFTSGSSDTQYF
TGTGCCAGCAGCTTCACTAGCGGGAGTTCAGATACGCAGTATTTT
>TRBJ2-5|.|TRBV7-3|TRBD2
CASSSEGLGMETQYF
TGTGCCAGCAGCTCGGAAGGACTAGGCATGGAGACCCAGTACTTC
>TRBJ1-1|.|TRBV5-1|TRBD1
CASSLKERGRGTEAFF
TGCGCCAGCAGCTTGAAAGAGAGGGGGCGAGGCACTGAAGCTTTCTTT
>TRBJ2-1|.|TRBV19|TRBD2
CASSGRSNEQFF
TGTGCCAGTAGCGGGAGGTCGAATGAGCAGTTCTTC
>TRBJ1-2|once|TRBV7-9|.
CASSLEVADYGYTF
TGTGCCAGCAGCTTAGAGGTAGCGGACTATGGCTACACCTTC
>TRBJ1-5|.|TRBV6-1|.
CASKLQTSNQPQHF
TGTGCCAGCAAACTACAGACTAGCAATCAGCCCCAGCATTTT
>TRBJ2-7|.|TRBV6-1|.
CASSGPYEQYF
TGTGCCAGCAGTGGCCCCTACGAGCAGTACTTC
>TRBJ2-3|.|TRBV19|TRBD1
CASSGTGGDTDTQYF
TGTGCCAGTAGCGGGACAGGGGGGGACACAGATACGCAGTATTTT